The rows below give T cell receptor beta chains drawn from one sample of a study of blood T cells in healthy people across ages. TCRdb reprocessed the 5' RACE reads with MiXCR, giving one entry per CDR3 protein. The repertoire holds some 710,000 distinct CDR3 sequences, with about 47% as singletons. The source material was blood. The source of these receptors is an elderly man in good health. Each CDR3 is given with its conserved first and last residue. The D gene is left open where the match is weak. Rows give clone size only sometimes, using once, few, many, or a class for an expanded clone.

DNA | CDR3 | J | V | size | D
TGTGCCAGTGGGACGACCGGGGAGCTGTTTTTT | CASGTTGELFF | TRBJ2-2 | TRBV27 | - | -
TGTGCCAGCAGTTACGGACAGCAAAACATTCAGTACTTC | CASSYGQQNIQYF | TRBJ2-4 | TRBV12-3/TRBV12-4 | few | -
TGCGCCAGCAGCTTGTTAGGGGGCCTATACAATGAGCAGTTCTTC | CASSLLGGLYNEQFF | TRBJ2-1 | TRBV5-1 | - | TRBD1
TGTGCCAGCAGCTTAGACCATCGGCGGGAGACCCAGTACTTC | CASSLDHRRETQYF | TRBJ2-5 | TRBV7-9 | - | -
TGTGCCAGCAGTTACGATCCGGGACAGCAGTACTTC | CASSYDPGQQYF | TRBJ2-7 | TRBV6-2/TRBV6-3 | - | -
TGCAGTGCTAGAGATCTCACGAGTACGGGACCGGGACAATCATACAATGAGCAGTTCTTC | CSARDLTSTGPGQSYNEQFF | TRBJ2-1 | TRBV20-1 | - | -
TGCGCCAGCAGCATACCAGGGGAGGAGGATGAAGCTTTCTTT | CASSIPGEEDEAFF | TRBJ1-1 | TRBV5-1 | few | -
TGTGCCACCAGCAAAACTGGGGCCTACAATGAGCAGTTCTTC | CATSKTGAYNEQFF | TRBJ2-1 | TRBV15 | few | -
TGTGCCATCAGTGAGTCGGGAGGGCCTTACGAGCAGTACTTC | CAISESGGPYEQYF | TRBJ2-7 | TRBV10-3 | few | TRBD2
TGTGCCAGCAGCACGACAAAACTCGCGGACAACTATGGCTACACCTTC | CASSTTKLADNYGYTF | TRBJ1-2 | TRBV3-1 | few | -
TGCAGTGCTAGAGATCTCGGGGAAAATGAGCAGTACTTC | CSARDLGENEQYF | TRBJ2-7 | TRBV20-1 | few | -
TGCGCCAGCAGCCAAGGACTAGCGAGCGATGAGCAGTACTTC | CASSQGLASDEQYF | TRBJ2-7 | TRBV4-3 | few | TRBD2
TGTGCCAGTAGATTCAGCGCAGATACGCAGTATTTT | CASRFSADTQYF | TRBJ2-3 | TRBV12-3/TRBV12-4 | - | -
TGTGCGTCTAGCGGGGACTCTTCGGATACGCAGTATTTT | CASSGDSSDTQYF | TRBJ2-3 | TRBV6-1 | - | TRBD2
TGCGCCAGCAAGGTTGCTGATGGTGGGGCCAACGTCCTGACTTTC | CASKVADGGANVLTF | TRBJ2-6 | TRBV5-1 | - | -
TGTGCCACCAGTCCCTTGGACAGAAACTATGGCTACACCTTC | CATSPLDRNYGYTF | TRBJ1-2 | TRBV24-1 | few | -
TGTGCCAGCAGCGTAGACAGGGTGGGGACTGAAGCTTTCTTT | CASSVDRVGTEAFF | TRBJ1-1 | TRBV7-3 | - | TRBD1
TGTGCCAGCAGCCCTCTGGGCCAGGGAGACGAGACCCAGTACTTC | CASSPLGQGDETQYF | TRBJ2-5 | TRBV9 | few | -
TGTGCCAGCAGTCGGCCGGGATTAGAGACCCAGTACTTC | CASSRPGLETQYF | TRBJ2-5 | TRBV7-2 | - | -